The sequence of this T cell receptor (beta chain) was determined in a study of CD8+ T cells in alopecia areata. The study's findings and limits: Sequence data from scalp samples additionally include resident alphabeta T cells of normal skin. Patients shared TCRs less clearly than mice did, possibly owing to HLA. Affected scalp, especially in alopecia totalis/universalis, had a higher clonality than normal scalp did.

Trimming shortened V by 7 bases and J by 5 bases, and 17 bases separated the two germline ends. Per the germline V gene, CDR1 is MNHNY and CDR2 is SVGAGI (reference sequence). The CDR3 spans 14 residues. The treatment denotes: oral pan-JAK inhibitor, 5-10 mg twice daily. Sorting of CD4+ and CD8+ T cells was performed on PBMCs. cDNA reverse transcribed from extracted RNA served as the sequencing template. Measured with immunoSEQ multiplex PCR; TCRdb has only the in-frame clones, and not every one. Of 150,000 to 200,000 clones listed, under 80% are singletons. This clone was recorded a few times. Its antigen is unknown.

Sequences were derived from CD4+ T cells sorted from blood, sampled between weeks 49 and 50, from a patient treated with tofacitinib. The chain is built from TRBV6-6 and TRBJ2-5; tentatively, D is TRBD2 (5 bases). The source of this sequence is a human donor with alopecia areata. The CDR3 DNA is TGTGCCAGCACCCGAAGGACTTCCGGGGAGACCCAGTACTTC. Translating gives CASTRRTSGETQYF.